Below are 9 T cell receptor beta chains sequenced from a single sample in a study of a mutant IDH1 vaccine in newly diagnosed glioma. As for time point: week 11, during vaccination. Doses consisted of 300 ug of mutant IDH1 20-mer peptide each, paired with topical imiquimod. The data were produced by immunoSEQ multiplex PCR, yet TCRdb's version contains in-frame clones alone and is incomplete. The sample lists about 30,000 clones; roughly 78% were seen once. Which antigens these TCRs recognize remains unknown. The sample consisted of PBMCs, taken from a glioma patient whose treatment included an IDH1 peptide vaccine. These receptors originate from a young man with glioma.

The chain recombines TRBV28 with TRBJ1-5; no reliable D call. Germline assignment: CDR1 MDHEN and CDR2 SYDVKM. The V and J ends lost 4 bases and 6 bases respectively, with 7 bases between them. The CDR3 runs to 12 residues. The CDR3 sequence is CASSSDGQPQHF. The CDR3 region has the DNA TGTGCCAGCAGTTCGGACGGTCAGCCCCAGCATTTT. Filled out from reference TRBV28 and TRBJ1-5, the complete variable domain reads DVKVTQSSRYLVKRTGEKVFLECVQDMDHENMFWYRQDPGLGLRLIYFSYDVKMKEKGDIPEGYSVSREKKERFSLILESASTNQTSMYLCASSSDGQPQHFGDGTRLSIL.

This clone was recorded only once. The genes are TRBV27 and TRBJ2-7; D remains ambiguous. The J call may not be correct, given that the DNA end is closer to TRBJ2-1. The CDR3 length is 13 residues. Germline V gene sequence: CDR1 MNHEY, CDR2 SMNVEV (reference sequence). Here the CDR3 reads CASSFRVHNEQFF. The CDR3 bases are TGTGCCAGCAGTTTTCGTGTGCACAATGAGCAGTTCTTC.

This clone was counted only a few times. The chain couples TRBV19 to TRBJ1-5; a weak D match, TRBD1 (5 bases). CDR1 is LNHDA, CDR2 SQIVND, per germline (reference sequence). The germline V and J ends were trimmed by 7 bases and 1 base, with 14 bases remaining between them. CDR3 length equals 15 residues. This CDR3 is CASIGRATSNQPQHF. The CDR3 DNA reads TGTGCCAGTATAGGCAGGGCTACGAGCAATCAGCCCCAGCATTTT.

The V and J genes are TRBV7-9 and TRBJ2-2, with D tentatively TRBD1 (7 bases). The CDR3 totals 15 residues. Germline V lookup: CDR1 SEHNR, CDR2 FQNEAQ (reference sequence). V lost 4 bases, J lost 5 bases, and 14 bases lay in between. CDR3 region: CASSSSGGSTGELFF. CDR3 coding DNA: TGTGCCAGCAGCTCGTCAGGGGGGTCGACCGGGGAGCTGTTTTTT.

This chain joins TRBV4-3 and TRBJ1-2; 9 bases fit TRBD1. Trimming took 1 base from V and 6 from J; bases not matched to a gene: 6. Germline V gene lookup returns CDR1 LGHNA and CDR2 YSLEER. The CDR3 is 15 residues long. CDR3 sequence reads: CASSQGTGAFDGYTF. DNA of the CDR3: TGCGCCAGCAGCCAAGGGACAGGGGCTTTCGATGGCTACACCTTC.

V usage is TRBV18 and J usage is TRBJ2-1, with 11 bases lining up with TRBD1. V shed 3 bases and J 5 bases; nucleotides not matched to a gene: 3. Germline CDR1 reads KGHSH; CDR2 reads LQKENI. The CDR3 is 15 residues long. CDR3 region: CASSPSGQGDNEQFF. Written as DNA, the CDR3 is TGTGCCAGCTCACCCTCGGGACAGGGGGACAATGAGCAGTTCTTC.

V is TRBV6-6 and J is TRBJ1-5; no firm D call. The CDR3 runs 12 residues. CDR1 and CDR2 (germline): MNHNY, SVGAGI (reference sequence). V lost 5 bases and J 5 bases, leaving 7 bases between the germline ends. The CDR3 DNA follows: TGTGCCAGCAGTCCCATTGATCAGCCCCAGCATTTT. Translating it yields CASSPIDQPQHF.

This clone turned up a few times. The V and J genes are TRBV6-5 and TRBJ1-2, with a possible D match to TRBD1 (5 bases). Germline assignment: CDR1 MNHEY and CDR2 SVGAGI. Trimming stripped 6 bases from V and 4 bases from J, with 12 bases between. CDR3 length: 13 residues. The CDR3 DNA reads TGTGCCAGCAGCCCCGGGACCCTCTATGGCTACACCTTC. Protein: CASSPGTLYGYTF.

This clone was recorded once. The chain combines TRBV29-1 with TRBJ1-2, with 8 bases lining up with TRBD1. CDR1 is SQVTM and CDR2 is ANQGSEA in the germline V gene. The CDR3 has 14 residues. The V and J ends lost 4 bases and 3 bases, in that order; junction bases with no gene match: 7. In nucleotides, the CDR3 is TGCAGCGTTGGAGTGGCAGGGGGCCACTATGGCTACACCTTC. As protein: CSVGVAGGHYGYTF.